These T cell receptor beta chains were read from a single sample in a study of T cells in Graves' hyperthyroidism and ophthalmopathy. TCRdb re-analysed the multiplex PCR reads in MiXCR, keeping a single row per CDR3 protein. The data hold fewer than 900,000 distinct CDR3 sequences, with 16% observed a single time. Sequencing was performed on blood. The source of these receptors is a man between 18 and 35 years old with Graves' hyperthyroidism. CDR3s include the opening cysteine and the closing phenylalanine or tryptophan. D genes are given only for firm matches. Size is stated for part of the rows, as once, few or many counts, or as a class when the clone is expanded.

>TRBD2|many|TRBV11-2|TRBJ2-1
CASSLRLAGRSSYNEQFF
TGTGCCAGCAGCTTAAGACTAGCGGGAAGGAGCTCCTACAATGAGCAGTTCTTC
>NA|NA|TRBV5-1|TRBJ2-2
CASSLVSQAVPGELFF
TGCGCCAGCAGCTTGGTGTCACAGGCCGTGCCCGGGGAGCTGTTTTTT
>TRBD1|few|TRBV6-2/TRBV6-3|TRBJ1-5
CASRRQGLNQPQHF
TGTGCCAGCAGACGACAGGGATTAAATCAGCCCCAGCATTTT
>NA|few|TRBV6-1|TRBJ1-4
CASSDEKLFF
TGTGCCAGCAGTGATGAAAAACTGTTTTTT
>NA|few|TRBV4-2|TRBJ1-3
CASSQGVTGGNTIYF
TGTGCCAGCAGCCAAGGTGTAACAGGCGGAAACACCATATATTTT
>TRBD2|NA|TRBV5-1|TRBJ2-7
CASSSSESGRARYEQYF
TGCGCCAGCAGCTCTTCTGAGAGCGGGAGGGCCCGATACGAGCAGTACTTC
>NA|NA|TRBV29-1|TRBJ2-3
CSGGEGGTTDTQYF
TGCAGCGGTGGGGAAGGTGGGACAACAGATACGCAGTATTTT
>NA|NA|TRBV10-3|TRBJ1-4
CAISGQINEKLFF
TGTGCCATCTCGGGGCAGATTAATGAAAAACTGTTTTTT
>NA|NA|TRBV27|TRBJ1-5
CASTSQGRQPQHF
TGTGCCAGCACCTCACAGGGAAGGCAGCCCCAGCATTTT
>NA|many|TRBV28|TRBJ2-7
CASSWVRKHEQYF
TGTGCCAGCAGTTGGGTCCGCAAGCACGAGCAGTACTTC
>NA|many|TRBV28|TRBJ1-5
CASREENQPQHF
TGTGCCAGCAGAGAAGAAAATCAGCCCCAGCATTTT
>TRBD2|many|TRBV12-3/TRBV12-4|TRBJ2-7
CASSLGAGVYEQYF
TGTGCCAGCAGTTTAGGAGCGGGAGTCTACGAGCAGTACTTC
>NA|many|TRBV7-6|TRBJ1-1
CASSSGLRAGEAFF
TGTGCCAGCAGCTCCGGACTCAGGGCTGGTGAAGCTTTCTTT
>NA|NA|TRBV5-4|TRBJ1-1
CASSLDGRRGTEAFF
TGTGCCAGCAGCTTGGATGGCCGACGGGGCACTGAAGCTTTCTTT
>NA|few|TRBV29-1|TRBJ2-3
CSVRASSTDTQYF
TGCAGCGTCCGAGCGAGTAGCACAGATACGCAGTATTTT
>NA|NA|TRBV6-5|TRBJ1-5
CASSYSGDSNQPQHF
TGTGCCAGCAGTTACTCCGGGGATAGCAATCAGCCCCAGCATTTT
>NA|few|TRBV7-2|TRBJ2-7
CASSALGSSYEQYF
TGTGCCAGCAGCGCCTTGGGTTCTTCCTACGAGCAGTACTTC
>TRBD2|many|TRBV11-2|TRBJ2-1
CASSLRAGDSYNEQFF
TGTGCCAGCAGCCTCCGTGCGGGGGACTCCTACAATGAGCAGTTCTTC
>NA|many|TRBV18|TRBJ2-3
CASSPLAEVADTQYF
TGTGCCAGCTCACCGTTAGCGGAGGTCGCAGATACGCAGTATTTT
>NA|many|TRBV11-2|TRBJ1-4
CASSLATRDGSNEKLFF
TGTGCCAGCAGCTTAGCTACTCGGGACGGAAGTAATGAAAAACTGTTTTTT
>NA|many|TRBV2|TRBJ1-2
CASSEGNPGYTF
TGTGCCAGCAGTGAAGGGAACCCGGGCTACACCTTC
>NA|many|TRBV2|TRBJ1-1
CASLLTPPGDTEAFF
TGTGCCAGCCTGCTGACACCGCCCGGAGACACTGAAGCTTTCTTT
>NA|few|TRBV4-1|TRBJ2-7
CASSQIQGPYEQYF
TGCGCCAGCAGCCAAATCCAGGGACCCTACGAGCAGTACTTC
>NA|many|TRBV28|TRBJ2-1
CASSFDEQFF
TGTGCCAGCAGTTTCGATGAGCAGTTCTTC
>NA|NA|TRBV5-4|TRBJ2-7
CASSVDPAGEQYF
TGTGCCAGCAGCGTGGACCCAGCAGGCGAGCAGTACTTC
>NA|many|TRBV2|TRBJ2-1
CASSPRGGREQFF
TGTGCCAGCAGCCCCAGGGGGGGACGGGAGCAGTTCTTC
>NA|many|TRBV6-2/TRBV6-3|TRBJ1-2
CASSQPDGYGYTF
TGTGCCAGCAGTCAACCGGACGGCTATGGCTACACCTTC
>TRBD2|many|TRBV7-2|TRBJ2-7
CASSLGAGVSEQYF
TGTGCCAGCAGCTTAGGGGCGGGAGTTTCCGAGCAGTACTTC
>TRBD2|many|TRBV29-1|TRBJ2-7
CSVEGPIGRAGGYEQYF
TGCAGCGTTGAAGGGCCGATAGGGCGAGCGGGAGGCTACGAGCAGTACTTC
>NA|few|TRBV6-1|TRBJ1-5
CASSALAGNQPQHF
TGTGCCAGCAGCGCGCTGGCGGGGAATCAGCCCCAGCATTTT
>NA|many|TRBV20-1|TRBJ2-1
CSASLFRLVVRDNEQFF
TGCAGTGCTAGCCTCTTCCGGCTAGTGGTGAGGGACAATGAGCAGTTCTTC
>NA|many|TRBV28|TRBJ2-3
CASSPQVDTQYF
TGTGCCAGCAGTCCCCAAGTAGATACGCAGTATTTT
>NA|NA|TRBV29-1|TRBJ2-7
CSAARRTVTQYEQYF
TGCAGCGCTGCGCGCCGGACAGTGACCCAATACGAGCAGTACTTC
>TRBD1|few|TRBV6-1|TRBJ1-4
CASSEWSTGGREKLFF
TGTGCCAGCAGTGAATGGTCGACAGGGGGTCGCGAAAAACTGTTTTTT
>TRBD1|many|TRBV20-1|TRBJ1-4
CSARNRDRGSIAEKLFF
TGCAGTGCTAGAAACCGGGACAGGGGGTCTATCGCGGAAAAACTGTTTTTT
>NA|NA|TRBV4-3|TRBJ2-1
CASSQDRLGTQNEQFF
TGCGCCAGCAGCCAAGATCGACTAGGGACACAGAATGAGCAGTTCTTC
>TRBD2|many|TRBV3-1|TRBJ2-5
CASSRGTSGSETQYF
TGTGCCAGCAGCCGAGGGACTAGCGGGAGTGAGACCCAGTACTTC
>NA|few|TRBV29-1|TRBJ2-7
CSAVKQGSSYEQYF
TGCAGCGCTGTGAAACAGGGAAGCTCCTACGAGCAGTACTTC
>TRBD2|few|TRBV10-2|TRBJ2-1
CASSESLAAYNEQFF
TGCGCCAGCAGTGAGTCACTAGCGGCCTACAATGAGCAGTTCTTC
>NA|many|TRBV3-1|TRBJ1-2
CASSQEGTPYGYTF
TGTGCCAGCAGCCAAGAAGGGACACCTTATGGCTACACCTTC
>NA|NA|TRBV15|TRBJ2-7
CATSRDGLGREQYF
TGTGCCACCAGCAGAGATGGGTTGGGGAGAGAGCAGTACTTC
>NA|NA|TRBV28|TRBJ1-5
CASSSGSGNQPQHF
TGTGCCAGCAGCTCGGGGTCGGGCAATCAGCCCCAGCATTTT
>NA|NA|TRBV12-3/TRBV12-4|TRBJ1-1
CASSSSGAEAEAFF
TGTGCCAGCAGCTCCTCGGGAGCCGAGGCTGAAGCTTTCTTT
>TRBD1|many|TRBV20-1|TRBJ1-1
CSAPLTGGTEAFF
TGCAGTGCTCCATTGACAGGGGGCACTGAAGCTTTCTTT
>NA|many|TRBV2|TRBJ1-1
CASGLGDTEAFF
TGTGCCAGCGGGCTCGGGGACACTGAAGCTTTCTTT
>NA|NA|TRBV25-1|TRBJ1-4
CASSEDGGSTNEKLFF
TGTGCCAGCAGTGAAGATGGAGGGTCAACTAATGAAAAACTGTTTTTT
>NA|NA|TRBV5-1|TRBJ2-2
CASSPMTGSTGELFF
TGCGCCAGCAGCCCGATGACAGGTTCCACCGGGGAGCTGTTTTTT
>TRBD1|few|TRBV4-1|TRBJ1-2
CASSPGTAGDYNYGYTF
TGCGCCAGCAGCCCTGGGACAGCGGGAGACTATAACTATGGCTACACCTTC
>NA|NA|TRBV19|TRBJ2-1
CASNSGSLDNEQFF
TGTGCCAGTAATTCGGGGAGCCTCGACAATGAGCAGTTCTTC
>NA|many|TRBV28|TRBJ1-1
CASRQGDEAFF
TGTGCCAGCAGACAGGGAGATGAAGCTTTCTTT